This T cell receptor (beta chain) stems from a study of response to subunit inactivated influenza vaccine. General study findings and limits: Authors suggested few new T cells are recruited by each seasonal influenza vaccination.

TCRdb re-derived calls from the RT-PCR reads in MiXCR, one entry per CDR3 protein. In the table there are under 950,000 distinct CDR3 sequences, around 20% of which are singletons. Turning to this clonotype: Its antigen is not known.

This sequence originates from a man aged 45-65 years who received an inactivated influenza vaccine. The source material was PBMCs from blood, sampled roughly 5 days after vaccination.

CDR3 sequence: CASRLQGTPYEQYF. CDR3 sequence (DNA): TGTGCCAGCAGGTTACAGGGGACTCCCTACGAGCAGTACTTC. The chain uses TRBV6-5 and TRBJ2-7; weak D call: TRBD1 (7 bases). CDR1 and CDR2 from the germline V gene are MNHEY and SVGAGI. The CDR3 has 14 amino acids. Trimming took off 6 bases at V and 2 bases at J, with 14 bases between the two ends.